This T cell receptor (beta chain) was sequenced for a study of patients and donors after allogeneic stem cell transplantation. The CDR3 has 15 residues. The V end lost 5 bases, the J end lost 5 bases, and 20 bases lay between the germline ends. CDR1 is DFQATT, CDR2 SNEGSKA, per germline (reference sequence). TCRdb reprocessed the RT-PCR reads via MiXCR and lists one record per CDR3 protein. The repertoire consists of 800,000 to 1,000,000 distinct CDR3 sequences, with 15% to 20% occurring once and the leading ten covering roughly 6%. This rearrangement joins TRBV20-1 to TRBJ2-3; possible D gene TRBD2, 5 bases. Sequences were obtained from blood, either unsorted or a sorted T cell fraction (not recorded which). The receptor comes from a human donor who was either an allogeneic HSCT recipient or a stem cell or donor lymphocyte infusion donor (not recorded which). It is not recorded whose cells these are; they may come from a transplant donor. The CDR3 DNA reads as TGCAGTGCTCGACCCGACCAAAGGGCGGGAGATACGCAGTATTTT. The encoded protein is CSARPDQRAGDTQYF.